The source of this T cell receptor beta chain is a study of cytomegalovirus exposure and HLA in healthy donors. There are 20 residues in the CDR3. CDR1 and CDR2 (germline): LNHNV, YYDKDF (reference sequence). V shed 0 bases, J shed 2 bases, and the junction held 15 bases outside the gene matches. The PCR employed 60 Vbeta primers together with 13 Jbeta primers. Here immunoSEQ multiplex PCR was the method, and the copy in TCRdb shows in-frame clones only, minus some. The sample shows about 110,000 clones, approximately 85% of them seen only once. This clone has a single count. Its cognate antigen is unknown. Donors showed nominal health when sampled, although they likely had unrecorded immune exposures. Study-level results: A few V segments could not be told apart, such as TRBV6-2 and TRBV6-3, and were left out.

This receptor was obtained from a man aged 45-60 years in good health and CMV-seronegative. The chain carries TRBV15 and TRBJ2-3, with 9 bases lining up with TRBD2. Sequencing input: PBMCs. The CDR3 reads CATSRDGVAGDPALTDTQYF. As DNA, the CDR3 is TGTGCCACCAGCAGAGATGGGGTAGCGGGGGACCCGGCACTCACAGATACGCAGTATTTT.